The present TCR beta chain was sequenced within a study of early T cells in non-severe SARS-CoV-2 infection. Across the study: Whole-blood bulk RNA, unsorted, was sequenced, and chains were unpaired. Study-wide results and caveats: A preference for anti-spike CD8 responses marked VDJdb matching, which missed private and CD4 specificities.

This clonotype was recorded at least ten times. What it binds is unknown. The germline V gene encodes CDR1 MDHEN and CDR2 SYDVKM. This CDR3 has 15 amino acids. V lost 6 bases to trimming and J lost 4 bases; unmatched junction nucleotides: 7. Individual cDNA molecules carried attached unique molecular identifiers. TCRdb recomputed calls from the 5' RACE reads with MiXCR, one row per CDR3 protein. The sample yields around 44,000 distinct CDR3 sequences, approximately 6.1% seen once. The source is an adult who was a healthcare worker with PCR-confirmed SARS-CoV-2 infection or an uninfected control (not recorded which). Sequenced material: whole blood, taken at baseline. The rearrangement joins TRBV28 to TRBJ2-7, with TRBD2 matching over 12 bases. CDR3 in amino acids: CASSPTSGGIYEQYF. CDR3 in DNA: TGTGCCAGCAGCCCTACTAGCGGGGGGATTTACGAGCAGTACTTC. The whole variable domain, filled in from reference TRBV28 and TRBJ2-7, reads DVKVTQSSRYLVKRTGEKVFLECVQDMDHENMFWYRQDPGLGLRLIYFSYDVKMKEKGDIPEGYSVSREKKERFSLILESASTNQTSMYLCASSPTSGGIYEQYFGPGTRLTVT.